This TCR beta chain was observed in a study of T-cell reconstitution after alpha-beta-depleted transplantation in children. Unique molecular identifiers were used to barcode this TCRbeta library. One entry per CDR3 protein, called by TCRdb with MiXCR from the PCR reads. The data contain 530,000 or so distinct CDR3 sequences, approximately 30% of them singletons. A remark on this clonotype: Its cognate antigen is unknown.

Study conclusions and caveats: Certain patients had high TCRbeta diversity at day 60, and it came from recipient T cells and thymic progenitors that survived. T-cell counts and diversity were attributed mostly to newly produced T cells one year after transplant. About two months after transplant, alpha-beta T cells reportedly came from several hundred expanded graft clones.

Between the trimmed V and J ends, which lost 3 bases and 2 bases, there was a span of 12 bases. This CDR3 region has 15 residues. Germline V gives CDR1 MGHDK, CDR2 SYGVNS. This specimen consisted of PBMCs, obtained before TCRalphabeta/CD19-depleted stem cell transplant. The rearrangement uses TRBV25-1 and TRBJ2-3, with a weak D call TRBD2 (6 bases). This receptor was obtained from a boy younger than two with Wiskott-Aldrich syndrome, due to receive a stem cell transplant. The CDR3 DNA reads TGTGCCAGCAGTGAGGGACTGCGATTCACAGATACGCAGTATTTT. This translates into CASSEGLRFTDTQYF.